Below, 30 T cell receptor beta chains from the same sample are listed, as sequenced in a study of blood T cell repertoires in COVID-19. Profiling relied on immunoSEQ multiplex PCR, and the TCRdb table lists in-frame clones only, not all of them. The table records about 97,000 clones, approximately 90% of them present only once. The sequenced sample was peripheral blood. Source of these receptors: a man aged 60 to 75 with acute or convalescent COVID-19.

The rearrangement links TRBV10-3 to TRBJ2-1, with D maybe TRBD2 (6 bases). CDR1 is ENHRY and CDR2 is SYGVKD in the germline V gene. This CDR3 is built from 16 residues. V was cut by 7 bases and J by 0 bases, with 16 bases left in between. In nucleotides, the CDR3 is TGTGCCATCACCGGGGACTTCCCAAGCTCCTACAATGAGCAGTTCTTC. Amino acids: CAITGDFPSSYNEQFF.

This clone is medium-sized within its sample. The rearrangement links TRBV10-1 to TRBJ2-4; perhaps TRBD2 as D (5 bases). The CDR3 is 14 amino acids. In germline, CDR1 is WNHNN, CDR2 SYGVQD (reference sequence). Trimming took 4 bases from V and 2 from J, leaving 9 bases between them. CDR3 DNA sequence: TGCGCCAGCAGTGCACGGGGTACCAAAAACATTCAGTACTTC. Its translation is CASSARGTKNIQYF.

The chain uses TRBV9 and TRBJ2-1, with TRBD2 matching 7 bases. V dropped 0 bases and J dropped 4; count of bases not matched to a gene: 4. Germline V gives CDR1 SGDLS, CDR2 YYNGEE. The CDR3 is 15 amino acids. The CDR3 coding sequence is TGTGCCAGCAGCGTAGTGACTAGCAGTTACAATGAGCAGTTCTTC. The encoded protein is CASSVVTSSYNEQFF.

V usage is TRBV12-3 or TRBV12-4 and J usage is TRBJ1-2, with a weak D call TRBD1 (5 bases). The CDR3 runs 12 residues. Trimming cost V 2 bases and J 9 bases, with 10 bases left between them. The CDR3 DNA reads as TGTGCCAGCAGTTTATCTGCAGGGAGCTACACCTTC. As protein: CASSLSAGSYTF.

Points on this clone: No DNA is shown, since the ends of the CDR3 on it are uncertain; the CDR3 is the one TCRdb lists. The rearrangement joins TRBV19 to TRBJ2-2; the listed D gene, TRBD1, was not tested against the DNA. The CDR3 is made up of 16 amino acids, end residues included. The germline gives CDR1 LNHDA, CDR2 SQIVND (reference sequence). Here the CDR3 reads CASRPGTGRRAGELFF.

The chain employs TRBV18 and TRBJ2-2; 8 nucleotides align to TRBD1. This CDR3 spans 15 amino acids. J was trimmed by 1 base and V by 5 bases; bases with no gene match: 3. Germline V gives CDR1 KGHSH, CDR2 LQKENI. CDR3 loop: CASSRDRKNTGELFF. Here the CDR3 DNA reads TGTGCCAGCTCAAGGGACAGGAAGAACACCGGGGAGCTGTTTTTT.

The rearrangement links TRBV11-2 to TRBJ2-1; 7 bases agree with TRBD1. From germline, CDR1 is SGHAT and CDR2 FQNNGV. The V and J ends lost 3 bases and 2 bases, in that order; junction bases with no gene match: 1. This CDR3 is 14 amino acids long. The DNA for the CDR3 is TGTGCCAGCAGCTTCCAGGGGGCCTACAATGAGCAGTTCTTC. Protein product: CASSFQGAYNEQFF.

The chain uses TRBV10-3 and TRBJ1-2, with a weak D call TRBD1 (6 bases). V was clipped by 5 bases and J by 6 bases, with 16 bases between them. Looked up from germline, CDR1 is ENHRY and CDR2 is SYGVKD. CDR3 length: 14 amino acids. CDR3 in DNA: TGTGCCATCAGTTACGACAGGTCCCCTCATGGCTACACCTTC. Translated: CAISYDRSPHGYTF.

The V and J genes are TRBV29-1 and TRBJ2-6; 9 bases match TRBD1. The germline V gene has CDR1 SQVTM and CDR2 ANQGSEA. The V gene end was trimmed by 3 bases and the J gene end by 1 base; junction bases not matched to a gene: 1. The CDR3 is 15 amino acids. CDR3 sequence: CSVEGQGSGANVLTF. Here the CDR3 DNA reads TGCAGCGTTGAGGGACAGGGTTCTGGGGCCAACGTCCTGACTTTC.

V gene TRBV19 combines with J gene TRBJ1-5; 12 positions agree with TRBD1. Unmatched junction bases numbered 5, after V lost 5 bases and J lost 6 bases. The CDR3 covers 15 residues. Germline CDR1 LNHDA, CDR2 SQIVND (reference sequence). CDR3 loop: CASSPGQGASQPQHF. The DNA of the CDR3 is TGTGCCAGTAGTCCGGGACAGGGGGCTTCTCAGCCCCAGCATTTT.

This clone was picked up one time. This rearrangement joins TRBV2 to TRBJ1-6; D possibly corresponds to TRBD1 (6 bases). The length of the CDR3 is 16 residues. Trimming cost V 4 bases and J 0 bases, with 10 bases left between them. Per the germline V gene, CDR1 is SNHLY and CDR2 is FYNNEI. CDR3 sequence: CASSVQGSSYNSPLHF. CDR3 DNA: TGTGCCAGCAGTGTCCAGGGGAGCTCCTATAATTCACCCCTCCACTTT. The full variable domain, in which reference TRBV2 and TRBJ1-6 provide the parts outside the CDR3, is EPEVTQTPSHQVTQMGQEVILRCVPISNHLYFYWYRQILGQKVEFLVSFYNNEISEKSEIFDDQFSVERPDGSNFTLKIRSTKLEDSAMYFCASSVQGSSYNSPLHFGNGTRLTVT.

The chain couples TRBV7-9 to TRBJ1-2; a possible D gene is TRBD1 (5 bases). This CDR3 spans 12 amino acids. CDR1 and CDR2 from the germline V gene are SEHNR and FQNEAQ (reference sequence). Trimming took off 8 bases at V and 6 bases at J, with 13 bases between the two ends. The CDR3 reads CASSGQFNGYTF. CDR3 sequence (DNA): TGTGCCAGCTCCGGACAATTCAATGGCTACACCTTC.

The chain combines TRBV5-1 with TRBJ2-3, with TRBD1 identical over 9 bases. Germline V gene lookup returns CDR1 SGHRS and CDR2 YFSETQ. Trimming at V came to 0 bases and at J to 4 bases, leaving 12 bases not matched to a gene. There are 18 residues in the CDR3. CDR3 sequence: CASSLVTTGTGYADTQYF. In nucleotides, the CDR3 is TGCGCCAGCAGCTTGGTGACCACCGGGACAGGGTATGCAGATACGCAGTATTTT.

The rearrangement uses TRBV19 and TRBJ1-1; no firm D call. This CDR3 contains 17 residues. CDR1 is LNHDA and CDR2 is SQIVND in the germline V gene (reference sequence). V was cut by 3 bases and J by 4 bases, with 21 bases left in between. The CDR3 region is CASSIRAGLGLGTEAFF. DNA for the CDR3: TGTGCCAGTAGTATTCGGGCGGGGTTAGGTTTGGGCACTGAAGCTTTCTTT.

The rearrangement links TRBV27 to TRBJ1-2, with 10 nucleotides matching TRBD1. The CDR3 sequence is 15 residues long. V gave up 3 bases and J gave up 9 bases; unmatched junction bases: 10. Germline-derived CDR1 and CDR2 are MNHEY and SMNVEV (reference sequence). The CDR3 reads CASSFSDRGLRSYTF. CDR3 nucleotide sequence: TGTGCCAGCAGTTTTTCCGACAGGGGGCTCAGAAGCTACACCTTC.

This rearrangement joins TRBV10-1 to TRBJ1-1; no clear D. The V gene's germline CDR1 is WNHNN and CDR2 SYGVQD (reference sequence). The length of the CDR3 is 13 residues. The V end lost 4 bases, the J end lost 3 bases, and 9 bases lay between the germline ends. CDR3 DNA sequence: TGCGCCAGCAGTGCTCACCCAGACACTGAAGCTTTCTTT. It codes for CASSAHPDTEAFF.

This clone was observed once. This chain uses TRBV19 with TRBJ2-3; TRBD1 matches at 9 bases. The junction had 10 bases not matched to a gene; V was cut back by 8 bases and J by 4 bases. Germline CDR1 LNHDA, CDR2 SQIVND (reference sequence). This CDR3 contains 15 residues. CDR3 nucleotide sequence: TGTGCCAGTGGACCGGGACAGGGTCCCCCAGATACGCAGTATTTT. Translating it yields CASGPGQGPPDTQYF.

The chain links TRBV19 to TRBJ1-5; no definite D call. V lost 4 bases, J lost 1 base, and 23 bases lay in between. CDR1 is LNHDA, CDR2 SQIVND, per germline (reference sequence). The CDR3 length is 19 residues. CDR3 nucleotides: TGTGCCAGTAGTACCTTACCGGGAAGGATAGAAGAGAGCAATCAGCCCCAGCATTTT. As protein: CASSTLPGRIEESNQPQHF.

The genes are TRBV5-8 and TRBJ2-2, with D unclear. This CDR3 comprises 13 residues. CDR1 and CDR2 (germline): SGHTS, YDEGEE. V was trimmed by 1 base and J by 6 bases, leaving 7 bases between them. CDR3 sequence reads: CASSLSVSGELFF. The CDR3 region has the DNA TGTGCCAGCAGCTTGTCAGTGTCCGGGGAGCTGTTTTTT.

This sequence joins TRBV6-4 and TRBJ1-5; D is uncertain. With 8 bases removed from V and 5 bases from J, the gap between germline ends came to 13 bases. Germline V lookup: CDR1 MRHNA, CDR2 SNTAGT. This CDR3 spans 13 amino acids. Here the CDR3 reads CASSPEADQPQHF. The CDR3 bases are TGTGCCAGCTCTCCTGAGGCCGATCAGCCCCAGCATTTT.

V gene TRBV5-1 combines with J gene TRBJ1-5, with D unresolved. V was shortened by 0 bases and J by 10 bases, with 14 bases between the two germline ends. Germline lookup yields CDR1 SGHRS and CDR2 YFSETQ. The CDR3 is 14 amino acids. CDR3 amino acids: CASSLENLEGPQHF. The CDR3 DNA reads TGCGCCAGCAGCTTGGAGAACCTTGAGGGACCCCAGCATTTT.

The chain employs TRBV19 and TRBJ1-5; D remains ambiguous. Per germline, CDR1 LNHDA and CDR2 SQIVND (reference sequence). The ends were cut back, 7 bases at V and 2 bases at J, with 15 bases in the middle. CDR3 size: 15 residues. CDR3 in amino acids: CASTLRGAGNQPQHF. The CDR3 DNA follows: TGTGCCAGTACGTTACGCGGTGCGGGCAATCAGCCCCAGCATTTT.

The chain joins TRBV5-1 to TRBJ2-1, with TRBD2 identical over 7 bases. There are 14 residues in the CDR3. The V segment lost 2 bases and the J segment 6 bases; nucleotides outside the gene matches: 5. Germline V gene sequence: CDR1 SGHRS, CDR2 YFSETQ. CDR3 sequence reads: CASSFLGEGNEQFF. The CDR3 nucleotides are TGCGCCAGCAGCTTCTTAGGGGAGGGCAATGAGCAGTTCTTC.

CDR3: CATSLGAQPQHF. The CDR3 DNA reads TGTGCCACGTCTTTGGGGGCTCAGCCCCAGCATTTT. This sequence joins TRBV2 and TRBJ1-5; a possible D gene is TRBD1 (6 bases). The CDR3 covers 12 residues. Trimming removed 10 bases at V and 6 bases at J, with 13 bases between. CDR1 is SNHLY, CDR2 FYNNEI, per germline.

This chain connects TRBV5-1 to TRBJ1-1, with TRBD1 identical over 7 bases. This CDR3 has 14 amino acids. Germline V CDR1 and CDR2: SGHRS, YFSETQ. The J segment lost 5 bases and the V segment lost 7 bases, leaving 11 bases of the junction unmatched. The CDR3 protein is CASSRQGQVTEAFF. CDR3 DNA sequence: TGCGCCAGCTCCCGACAGGGACAAGTGACTGAAGCTTTCTTT.

The rearrangement uses TRBV18 and TRBJ1-6; 9 bases line up with TRBD1. The junction had 5 bases not matched to a gene; V was cut back by 3 bases and J by 5 bases. The V gene's germline CDR1 is KGHSH and CDR2 LQKENI. The CDR3 runs to 16 residues. The CDR3 loop reads CASSPLGQGNNSPLHF. The CDR3 region has the DNA TGTGCCAGCTCACCGCTGGGACAGGGTAATAATTCACCCCTCCACTTT.

V and J are TRBV3-1 (or the pseudogene TRBV3-2) and TRBJ2-3; a possible D gene is TRBD1 (6 bases). V was pared by 1 base and J by 3 bases, with 14 bases between. CDR1 and CDR2 from the germline V gene are LGHDT and YNNKEL (reference sequence). The CDR3 is 16 amino acids. The CDR3 sequence: CASSQATGSWTDTQYF. CDR3 bases: TGTGCCAGCAGCCAAGCAACAGGGAGTTGGACAGATACGCAGTATTTT.

V and J are TRBV4-1 and TRBJ2-5; weak D call: TRBD2 (7 bases). The germline CDR1 and CDR2 sequences are MGHRA and YSYEKL. Between the trimmed V and J ends, which lost 4 bases and 4 bases, there was a span of 13 bases. The CDR3 is 14 amino acids. CDR3 bases: TGCGCCAGCAGCCCCGGGGGGCCCGGAGAGACCCAGTACTTC. As protein: CASSPGGPGETQYF.

In this sample, this clone turned up once. V and J are TRBV2 and TRBJ1-3, with TRBD1 matching over 7 bases. From germline, CDR1 is SNHLY and CDR2 FYNNEI. Trimming took 6 bases from V and 4 from J; bases not matched to a gene: 9. This CDR3 has 15 residues. The CDR3 protein is CASRREGARGNTIYF. For the CDR3, the DNA is TGTGCCAGCAGACGAGAGGGGGCTAGGGGAAACACCATATATTTT.

V gene TRBV6-6 combines with J gene TRBJ1-5, with 9 bases lining up with TRBD1. Germline assignment: CDR1 MNHNY and CDR2 SVGAGI (reference sequence). Trimming removed 4 bases from V and 4 bases from J; junction bases left unmatched: 5. The CDR3 contains 15 residues. This chain's CDR3 is CASSSGGTGNQPQHF. The DNA of the CDR3 is TGTGCCAGCAGTTCGGGGGGGACAGGGAATCAGCCCCAGCATTTT.